These T cell receptor beta chains were read from a single sample in a study of blood T cell repertoires in COVID-19. The repertoire was sequenced with immunoSEQ multiplex PCR; TCRdb's copy has only in-frame clones and lacks some. This table has 470,000 or so clones, roughly nine tenths appearing once. The sequencing input was PBMCs or T cells enriched from blood (not recorded which). These receptors all come from a woman younger than 30 with acute COVID-19. The CDR3 runs from the conserved cysteine through the conserved F or W. D genes are given only for firm matches. Clone size is given for some rows only: seen once, a few or many times, or a class if the clone is expanded.

TRBJ2-3 | TRBV7-3 | . | . | TGTGCCAGCAGCCCCGTCGGGGATACGCAGTATTTT | CASSPVGDTQYF
TRBJ1-2 | TRBV6-5 | . | TRBD1 | TGTGCCAGCAGGAGGACAGGCGCCCATGGCTACACCTTC | CASRRTGAHGYTF
TRBJ2-3 | TRBV12-3/TRBV12-4 | . | . | TGTGCCAGCAGGAAACTAGCAGATACGCAGTATTTT | CASRKLADTQYF
TRBJ1-5 | TRBV30 | . | . | TGTGCCTGGAGTCAAGGGGCAAATCAGCCCCAGCATTTT | CAWSQGANQPQHF
TRBJ1-5 | TRBV19 | . | TRBD1 | TGTGCCAGTAGTATAAGACAGGGGTTGGGGAATCAGCCCCAGCATTTT | CASSIRQGLGNQPQHF
TRBJ2-7 | TRBV9 | once | . | TGTGCCAGCAGTCACGACACCTACGAGCAGTACTTC | CASSHDTYEQYF
TRBJ2-7 | TRBV4-3 | few | TRBD2 | TGCGCCAGCAGCCAAGGGACTAGCGGGACTTACGAGCAGTACTTC | CASSQGTSGTYEQYF
TRBJ2-7 | TRBV12-3/TRBV12-4 | . | . | TGTGCCAGCAGTCTACTCTCCTACGAGCAGTACTTC | CASSLLSYEQYF
TRBJ1-1 | TRBV10-3 | . | TRBD1 | TGTGCCATCAGTGCAGGGAGCACAGGGGGGTATAGGACTGAAGCTTTCTTT | CAISAGSTGGYRTEAFF
TRBJ2-3 | TRBV7-2 | . | TRBD2 | TGTGCCAGCAGCACGTTCCGGGGGGGCTTGGATACGCAGTATTTT | CASSTFRGGLDTQYF
TRBJ1-4 | TRBV4-3 | . | . | TGCGCCAGCAGCCAAGCGCCCCCCGGTGAACGGGCTAATGAAAAACTGTTTTTT | CASSQAPPGERANEKLFF
TRBJ2-3 | TRBV11-2 | . | TRBD2 | TGTGCCAGCAGCCGTGATGCGGGGGGGGCTCGAACAGATACGCAGTATTTT | CASSRDAGGARTDTQYF
TRBJ2-3 | TRBV6-5 | . | TRBD1 | TGTGCCAGCAGCAGGGACAGAGATACGCAGTATTTT | CASSRDRDTQYF
TRBJ1-2 | TRBV9 | . | . | TGTGCCAGTACACGGGCTAACTATGGCTACACCTTC | CASTRANYGYTF
TRBJ2-4 | TRBV3-1/TRBV3-2 | . | . | TGTGCCAGCAGCCAAGGATCGGGATACATTCAGTACTTC | CASSQGSGYIQYF
TRBJ2-2 | TRBV10-1 | few | . | TGCGCCAGCAGTGATGTCCAAACCGGGGAGCTGTTTTTT | CASSDVQTGELFF
TRBJ1-5 | TRBV2 | . | . | TGTGCCAGCAGTTTAGATTTGGGAGGGAATCAGCCCCAGCATTTT | CASSLDLGGNQPQHF
TRBJ2-2 | TRBV7-2 | . | TRBD2 | TGTGCCAGCAGCGCCCGACTAGCGGAGGCTTTTGACGGGGAGCTGTTTTTT | CASSARLAEAFDGELFF
TRBJ1-1 | TRBV19 | . | . | TGTGCCAGTAGTCCGGAAAGACAGGTGAACACTGAAGCTTTCTTT | CASSPERQVNTEAFF
TRBJ2-2 | TRBV19 | . | TRBD2 | TGTGCCAGTAAGATAATAGCGGGAGGGCGTCACACCGGGGAGCTGTTTTTT | CASKIIAGGRHTGELFF
TRBJ2-3 | TRBV11-3 | . | TRBD2 | TGTGCCAGCAGCTCCGGGACTAGCGGGGGGTCCACAGATACGCAGTATTTT | CASSSGTSGGSTDTQYF
TRBJ2-1 | TRBV7-8 | . | . | TGTGCCAGCGCCCGGGGGGCCAAGCACAATGAGCAGTTCTTC | CASARGAKHNEQFF